This is a list of T cell receptor delta chains from one sample in a study of delta chains in infants with herpesvirus infections. TCRdb reprocessed the RT-PCR reads through CATT. The table lists about 850 delta-chain clones, about a fifth of them singletons. The sequencing used peripheral blood, collected at time point 2 of longitudinal follow-up. These receptors were obtained from a human donor who was a Ugandan infant, either HIV-exposed or HIV-unexposed (not recorded which). The conserved cysteine and the conserved F or W are not part of the CDR3 here. The D gene is left open where the match is weak. Some rows mark clone size as missing; the rest say once, few, many or name a class of expanded clone.

clone size | J gene | D gene | CDR3 length | V gene | CDR3 protein
medium-sized | TRDJ1 | TRDD3 | 11 | TRDV2 | ACDTWGIHKLI
medium-sized | TRDJ1 | TRDD3 | 17 | TRDV2 | ACDTVSPGDTGYTDKLI
large | TRDJ1 | TRDD3 | 20 | TRDV1 | ALGELEPTGGLQPPYTDKLI
medium-sized | TRDJ1 | TRDD3 | 17 | TRDV1 | ALGDLKCTGGFDTDKLI
medium-sized | TRDJ3 | TRDD3 | 15 | TRDV2 | ACDQVLGSWDTRQMF
medium-sized | TRDJ1 | . | 16 | TRDV1 | ALGERFRGTGYTDKLI
large | TRDJ3 | TRDD3 | 16 | TRDV2 | ACDTGGYFSWDTRQMF
medium-sized | TRDJ3 | TRDD3 | 21 | TRDV2 | ACDTAQEKLGEEAPWDTRQMF
medium-sized | TRDJ1 | TRDD3 | 14 | TRDV1 | ASTRGHRGISDKLI
medium-sized | TRDJ1 | TRDD3 | 21 | TRDV1 | ALGTSYVGQVGDTPRGQGKLI
. | TRDJ1 | . | 26 | TRDV1 | ALGEKAFFFLIVRDPLKHSTYTDKLI
few | TRDJ1 | TRDD3 | 20 | TRDV1 | ALGPFPTPLLGDNPYTDKLI
few | TRDJ2 | TRDD2 | 18 | TRDV1 | ALGDPFLPDGLGATAQLF
large | TRDJ3 | TRDD3 | 18 | TRDV2 | ACDSLGDLPSSWDTRQMF
medium-sized | TRDJ1 | TRDD3 | 20 | TRAV29/DV5 | AATVPLGRILGDTPYTDKLI
medium-sized | TRDJ3 | . | 25 | TRDV1 | ALGEHFSEMRETQGRYRAWDTRQMF
large | TRDJ1 | TRDD3 | 21 | TRDV1 | ALGEPFSFIYWGIPYYTDKLI
large | TRDJ2 | TRDD3 | 17 | TRDV2 | ACDTLSTGGYGMTAQLF
medium-sized | TRDJ3 | TRDD3 | 17 | TRDV2 | ACDRLTGGYSWDTRQMF
. | TRDJ1 | TRDD3 | 21 | TRDV1 | ALGELGPSSLTGGYPYTDKLI
few | TRDJ1 | . | 16 | TRDV3 | AQSSYRCVLGDTSKLI
large | TRDJ1 | TRDD3 | 17 | TRDV1 | ALGDNILPWGINSDKLI
large | TRDJ3 | TRDD3 | 16 | TRDV2 | ACDTVLGDTWDTRQMF
. | TRDJ1 | TRDD3 | 16 | TRDV1 | ALGDVSCGGYEAAKLI
large | TRDJ1 | TRDD3 | 19 | TRDV1 | ALGELTLLGDPGGYTDKLI
large | TRDJ3 | TRDD3 | 17 | TRDV2 | ACDKVLGDSSWDTRQMF
large | TRDJ3 | TRDD2 | 19 | TRDV1 | ALGERLLPNKRDIATRQMF
large | TRDJ3 | . | 17 | TRDV1 | ALGVKALLSSWDTRQMF
medium-sized | TRDJ2 | TRDD3 | 13 | TRDV2 | ACDTVLGDKAQLF
large | TRDJ3 | TRDD3 | 16 | TRDV2 | ACDKILGDNWDTRQMF
medium-sized | TRDJ1 | TRDD3 | 17 | TRDV1 | ALGVPFLRGGYTADKLI
large | TRDJ1 | . | 13 | TRDV1 | APYHPPPPNTKLI
medium-sized | TRDJ3 | . | 16 | TRDV1 | ALGGRSTRSWDTRQMF
large | TRDJ1 | . | 19 | TRDV1 | ALGEASWRYDLGNHHRKLI
medium-sized | TRDJ1 | TRDD3 | 15 | TRDV1 | ALGERGPLGGRDKLI
medium-sized | TRDJ1 | TRDD3 | 16 | TRDV1 | ALGEDHWGIQTTDKLI
few | TRDJ1 | TRDD3 | 13 | TRDV3 | ALPLGDEYTDKLI
large | TRDJ3 | TRDD3 | 16 | TRDV2 | ACDILGDTSWDTRQMF
large | TRDJ1 | TRDD3 | 18 | TRDV1 | ALGELFRGLQYWGILGLI
large | TRDJ3 | TRDD3 | 19 | TRDV2 | ACDTVLGDTLGSWDTRQMF
few | TRDJ1 | . | 16 | TRDV1 | ALGETRYKDGYTDKLI
large | TRDJ1 | TRDD3 | 16 | TRDV1 | ALGELCPAGDKRHKLI
large | TRDJ1 | TRDD3 | 18 | TRDV1 | ALGLKGLLGDTENSDKLI
few | TRDJ3 | TRDD3 | 17 | TRDV2 | ACDQYWGIRYGDTRQMF
large | TRDJ1 | TRDD3 | 14 | TRDV1 | ALGDSRLGDTDKLI
. | TRDJ1 | . | 19 | TRDV1 | ALGERVEGWGFSSYTDKLI
large | TRDJ1 | TRDD3 | 15 | TRDV2 | ACDAVLGDTRTDKLI
medium-sized | TRDJ1 | . | 16 | TRDV1 | ALAPFLRGGIIIDKLI
. | TRDJ2 | TRDD3 | 20 | TRAV29/DV5 | AASGTILTGGYVGALTAQLF